Below, 30 T cell receptor beta chains from the same sample are listed, as sequenced in a study of OX40 agonist ivuxolimab in advanced cancers. Repertoires were generated with immunoSEQ multiplex PCR, while TCRdb's copy carries only in-frame clones and drops some. The sample contains tens of thousands of clones, roughly 80% of which appear only once. Sequences were derived from CD4+ or CD8+ T cells sorted from blood, sampled in a trial of the OX40 agonist ivuxolimab. These receptors were obtained from an adult with an advanced solid tumor such as melanoma, head and neck, liver or kidney cancer.

CDR3 residues: CASRDGFYGYTF. DNA of the CDR3: TGTGCCAGCCGGGACGGATTCTATGGCTACACCTTC. V is TRBV6-1 and J is TRBJ1-2; TRBD1 might be the D (5 bases). Germline CDR1 and CDR2: MNHNS and SASEGT. This CDR3 is built from 12 residues. The V end was cut by 8 bases, the J end by 4 bases, with 11 bases between.

The V and J genes are TRBV6-5 and TRBJ1-6; a possible D gene is TRBD1 (6 bases). CDR3 size: 13 residues. The germline V gene has CDR1 MNHEY and CDR2 SVGAGI. The V end lost 2 bases, the J end lost 14 bases, and 13 bases lay between the germline ends. The CDR3 DNA sequence: TGTGCCAGCAGTTACACAGGGCCGGGAACCCTCCACTTT. Encoded protein: CASSYTGPGTLHF.

This chain uses TRBV18 with TRBJ1-3; D may be TRBD1 (6 bases). The CDR3 runs to 17 residues. Germline values: CDR1 KGHSH, CDR2 LQKENI. V dropped 0 bases and J dropped 2 bases, with 14 bases sitting between them. In DNA, the CDR3 is TGTGCCAGCTCACCACCGGGGGGCGCGGGAGCTGGAAACACCATATATTTT. Residues: CASSPPGGAGAGNTIYF.

The gene calls are TRBV30 and TRBJ2-7, with no clear D. The CDR3 extends over 13 amino acids. Germline V gene data show CDR1 as GTSNPN and CDR2 as SVGIG (reference sequence). Trimming took 5 bases from V and 0 from J, leaving 11 bases between them. The CDR3 region is CAWGQDFSYEQYF. In nucleotides, the CDR3 is TGTGCCTGGGGGCAGGATTTCTCCTACGAGCAGTACTTC.

The gene calls are TRBV29-1 and TRBJ1-1; no firm D call. This CDR3 is built from 11 residues. V gave up 2 bases and J gave up 1 base, with 2 bases separating them. Germline V CDR1 and CDR2: SQVTM, ANQGSEA. The CDR3 DNA follows: TGCAGCGTTGAACAGAACACTGAAGCTTTCTTT. Encoded protein: CSVEQNTEAFF.

The chain carries TRBV5-1 and TRBJ1-1, with D possibly TRBD1 on 5 matching bases. Trimming shortened V by 0 bases and J by 4 bases, and 19 bases separated the two germline ends. Per germline, CDR1 SGHRS and CDR2 YFSETQ. CDR3 length: 17 residues. This CDR3 is CASSLGVTANRGTEAFF. CDR3 bases: TGCGCCAGCAGCTTGGGTGTGACAGCGAATCGTGGCACTGAAGCTTTCTTT.

The V and J genes are TRBV11-2 and TRBJ2-2, with 8 positions matching TRBD2. The CDR3 is 16 residues long. Looked up from germline, CDR1 is SGHAT and CDR2 is FQNNGV. The V and J ends lost 5 bases and 0 bases, in that order; junction bases with no gene match: 5. The CDR3 DNA is TGTGCCAGCAGCGAGCCGACTAGCGCGAACACCGGGGAGCTGTTTTTT. Residues: CASSEPTSANTGELFF.

About this clone: This sample includes further DNA sequences coding for the same CDR3. The V gene is TRBV5-1, the J gene TRBJ2-4; tentative D call: TRBD2 (6 bases). The CDR3 is made up of 14 amino acids. Trimming removed 0 bases from V and 8 bases from J, with 12 bases in between. Germline-derived CDR1 and CDR2 are SGHRS and YFSETQ. The DNA for the CDR3 is TGCGCCAGCAGCTTGGGACTAGAAGGCGACATTCAGTACTTC. Protein product: CASSLGLEGDIQYF.

The chain is built from TRBV18 and TRBJ1-5; TRBD1 might be the D (6 bases). Trimming pared 4 bases from V and 1 base from J, leaving 14 bases between. CDR1 is KGHSH, CDR2 LQKENI, per germline. The CDR3 totals 16 residues. In DNA, the CDR3 is TGTGCCAGCTCACTTGGTAACGGACAGAGCAATCAGCCCCAGCATTTT. This codes for CASSLGNGQSNQPQHF.

This sequence joins TRBV27 and TRBJ1-3, with 10 bases aligning to TRBD1. The ends lost 2 bases at V and 4 bases at J; junction bases unmatched: 5. The length of the CDR3 is 16 residues. Germline assignment: CDR1 MNHEY and CDR2 SMNVEV (reference sequence). The CDR3 sequence is CASSLTGQGTGNTIYF. CDR3 sequence (DNA): TGTGCCAGCAGTTTAACGGGACAGGGGACAGGAAACACCATATATTTT.

The chain carries TRBV7-2 and TRBJ2-3; D may be TRBD2 (5 bases). CDR1 is SGHTA, CDR2 FQGNSA, per germline. V lost 0 bases, J lost 4 bases, and 14 bases lay in between. This CDR3 region has 16 residues. The CDR3: CASSLASGIESDTQYF. The CDR3 coding sequence is TGTGCCAGCAGCTTAGCTTCGGGAATCGAGTCAGATACGCAGTATTTT.

This sequence joins TRBV5-1 and TRBJ2-1, with TRBD2 matching 8 bases. The CDR3 loop spans 14 amino acids. In germline, CDR1 is SGHRS, CDR2 YFSETQ. V lost 7 bases and J lost 4; bases outside the gene matches: 7. The CDR3 sequence: CASCELAEYNEQFF. CDR3 DNA sequence: TGCGCCAGCTGTGAACTAGCGGAATACAATGAGCAGTTCTTC.

This clone came up a few times. The chain carries TRBV6-1 and TRBJ2-7, with TRBD2 matching 10 bases. The V gene end was trimmed by 4 bases and the J gene end by 2 bases; junction bases not matched to a gene: 8. The germline V gene has CDR1 MNHNS and CDR2 SASEGT. This CDR3 comprises 16 residues. The CDR3 DNA is TGTGCCAGCAGTGCCCCGGGACTAGCGAACGCCTACGAGCAGTACTTC. This translates into CASSAPGLANAYEQYF.

Turning to this clone: One end of the junction is discordant with germline, which a read error may explain. The rearrangement links TRBV5-3 to TRBJ2-7; D is uncertain. TRBV5-3 belongs to the ORF category, with a function that is uncertain. The CDR3 runs to 13 residues. CDR3 sequence (DNA): TGTGCCAGCAGCTTGAGAGGAGCATACGAGCAGTACTTC. It encodes CASSLRGAYEQYF.

This clone was seen only once. This rearrangement joins TRBV6-5 to TRBJ2-7, with TRBD1 matching over 8 bases. The CDR3 contains 14 residues. The ends lost 5 bases at V and 3 bases at J; junction bases unmatched: 6. CDR1 MNHEY and CDR2 SVGAGI come from the germline V gene. The CDR3 loop reads CASSPPDRGYEQYF. The CDR3 bases are TGTGCCAGCAGTCCTCCCGACAGGGGCTACGAGCAGTACTTC.

The rearrangement links TRBV7-9 to TRBJ1-4, with D perhaps TRBD1 (5 bases). Germline lookup yields CDR1 SEHNR and CDR2 FQNEAQ (reference sequence). Trimming took 2 bases from V and 3 from J, leaving 10 bases between them. The CDR3 sequence is 15 residues long. The CDR3 is CASSLTGVANEKLFF. CDR3 nucleotides: TGTGCCAGCAGCTTAACGGGGGTCGCTAATGAAAAACTGTTTTTT. The variable domain in full, completed from reference TRBV7-9 and TRBJ1-4, reads DTGVSQNPRHKITKRGQNVTFRCDPISEHNRLYWYRQTLGQGPEFLTYFQNEAQLEKSRLLSDRFSAERPKGSFSTLEIQRTEQGDSAMYLCASSLTGVANEKLFFGSGTQLSVL.

The V and J genes are TRBV7-2 and TRBJ2-5; D may correspond to TRBD1 or TRBD2 (7 bases each). Germline values: CDR1 SGHTA, CDR2 FQGNSA. V dropped 7 bases and J dropped 9 bases, with 21 bases sitting between them. The CDR3 contains 14 residues. This chain's CDR3 is CASTQGGPEGAQYF. The CDR3 bases are TGTGCCAGCACCCAGGGGGGGCCCGAGGGGGCCCAGTACTTC.

The chain links TRBV30 to TRBJ1-1; TRBD1 matches 11 bases. Germline trimming cut 3 bases from V and 4 bases from J; bases unmatched to any gene: 7. The CDR3 runs 15 residues. Germline V gene lookup returns CDR1 GTSNPN and CDR2 SVGIG (reference sequence). The CDR3 DNA follows: TGTGCCTGGAGAGGGACAGGGGGAGGACGCACTGAAGCTTTCTTT. Amino acid sequence: CAWRGTGGGRTEAFF.

V usage is TRBV7-9 and J usage is TRBJ1-4, with 7 bases aligning to TRBD1. Trimming removed 1 base from V and 6 bases from J; junction bases left unmatched: 14. This CDR3 has 18 amino acids. From germline, CDR1 is SEHNR and CDR2 FQNEAQ (reference sequence). This CDR3 is CASSLGRRDSSGDEKLFF. The CDR3 DNA reads as TGTGCCAGCAGCTTAGGACGGCGGGACAGCTCGGGGGATGAAAAACTGTTTTTT. The complete variable domain, with remaining parts taken from reference TRBV7-9 and TRBJ1-4, reads DTGVSQNPRHKITKRGQNVTFRCDPISEHNRLYWYRQTLGQGPEFLTYFQNEAQLEKSRLLSDRFSAERPKGSFSTLEIQRTEQGDSAMYLCASSLGRRDSSGDEKLFFGSGTQLSVL.

V usage is TRBV2 and J usage is TRBJ2-1, with TRBD2 matching over 7 bases. The CDR3 is 16 amino acids. Losses at the gene ends were 3 bases for V and 1 base for J; bases not matched to a gene: 6. From germline, CDR1 is SNHLY and CDR2 FYNNEI. The CDR3 DNA reads as TGTGCCAGCAGTGATAGCGGGCGATTATCCTACAATGAGCAGTTCTTC. Encoded protein: CASSDSGRLSYNEQFF.

The chain couples TRBV11-3 to TRBJ2-1; D possibly matches TRBD1 or TRBD2 (5 bases each). V shed 3 bases and J shed 8 bases, with 14 bases lying between them. Germline loops: CDR1 SGHNT, CDR2 YENEEA. CDR3 length equals 14 residues. In DNA form, the CDR3 reads TGTGCCAGCAGCTTGAGAGGGGCTGCCTATGAGCAGTTCTTC. It encodes CASSLRGAAYEQFF.

A few counts support this clone. The chain couples TRBV4-1 to TRBJ2-3, with D tentatively TRBD1 (6 bases). The ends were cut back, 1 base at V and 5 bases at J, with 16 bases in the middle. The CDR3 spans 16 residues. Germline assignment: CDR1 MGHRA and CDR2 YSYEKL. The CDR3 nucleotides are TGCGCCAGCAGCCAAGTGGGAAGGGGGTTAGTAGATACGCAGTATTTT. This codes for CASSQVGRGLVDTQYF.

J is TRBJ2-5 and V is TRBV6-1, with D perhaps TRBD1 or TRBD2 (6 bases each). Germline CDR1 is MNHNS and CDR2 is SASEGT. The CDR3 runs to 15 residues. The V end was cut by 7 bases, the J end by 4 bases, with 19 bases between. The CDR3 bases are TGTGCCAGCAACCGGGGGCCGGTTCGGATAGAGACCCAGTACTTC. It yields the protein CASNRGPVRIETQYF.

This chain connects TRBV7-2 to TRBJ2-7; no definite D call. The V and J ends lost 8 bases and 3 bases respectively, with 11 bases between them. Germline V gene lookup returns CDR1 SGHTA and CDR2 FQGNSA. This CDR3 comprises 12 residues. The CDR3 nucleotides read TGTGCCAGCGGCCGAGAGCGCTACGAGCAGTACTTC. Protein sequence: CASGRERYEQYF.

This clone appeared a single time. V usage is TRBV27 and J usage is TRBJ2-6; 8 positions match TRBD1. Germline-derived CDR1 and CDR2 are MNHEY and SMNVEV (reference sequence). The CDR3 length is 17 residues. Trimming took 5 bases from V and 3 from J; bases not matched to a gene: 9. CDR3 protein: CASSTGQGPGGANVLTF. In DNA, the CDR3 is TGTGCCAGCAGTACTGGACAGGGTCCGGGTGGGGCCAACGTCCTGACTTTC.

The V call is TRBV13, the J call TRBJ2-1; TRBD2 matches 13 bases. Germline CDR1 PRHDT, CDR2 FYEKMQ (reference sequence). Trimming at V came to 5 bases and at J to 0 bases, leaving 10 bases not matched to a gene. The CDR3 is 19 amino acids. This chain's CDR3 is CASSEQLAGGAVSYNEQFF. Here the CDR3 DNA reads TGTGCCAGCAGCGAACAACTAGCGGGAGGGGCTGTCTCCTACAATGAGCAGTTCTTC. Supplemented by reference TRBV13 and TRBJ2-1, the full variable domain reads AAGVIQSPRHLIKEKRETATLKCYPIPRHDTVYWYQQGPGQDPQFLISFYEKMQSDKGSIPDRFSAQQFSDYHSELNMSSLELGDSALYFCASSEQLAGGAVSYNEQFFGPGTRLTVL.

This chain uses TRBV10-3 with TRBJ1-2; perhaps TRBD1 as D (5 bases). The V and J ends lost 7 bases and 1 base respectively, with 22 bases between them. The V gene's germline CDR1 is ENHRY and CDR2 SYGVKD. The CDR3 extends over 17 amino acids. The CDR3 sequence: CAITPGAGRAFNYGYTF. The CDR3 DNA is TGTGCCATCACTCCTGGAGCGGGCAGGGCCTTTAACTATGGCTACACCTTC.

This chain links TRBV9 with TRBJ1-4; D remains unclear. Trimming took 2 bases from V and 7 from J, leaving 15 bases between them. The CDR3 sequence is 15 residues long. CDR1 is SGDLS, CDR2 YYNGEE, per germline. The CDR3 sequence is CASSVDRWGGEKLFF. The CDR3, as DNA: TGTGCCAGCAGCGTGGACCGTTGGGGAGGTGAAAAACTGTTTTTT.

In this sample, this clone turned up a few times. The rearrangement links TRBV19 to TRBJ2-7; 9 bases line up with TRBD1. The CDR3 consists of 14 residues. CDR1 LNHDA and CDR2 SQIVND come from the germline V gene (reference sequence). V gave up 6 bases and J gave up 6 bases; unmatched junction bases: 9. The CDR3 DNA reads as TGTGCCAGTAGCCTGCCGGGACAGGGACCCGAGCAGTACTTC. Translation gives CASSLPGQGPEQYF.

This chain uses TRBV14 with TRBJ2-5; 7 bases map to TRBD1. The J call is doubtful: the DNA matches TRBJ2-7 better. Germline V lookup: CDR1 SGHDN, CDR2 FVKESK. The CDR3 runs 14 residues. The CDR3 reads CASSLRQGLYEQYF. The CDR3 DNA follows: TGTGCCAGCAGCCTCAGACAGGGCCTCTACGAGCAGTACTTC.